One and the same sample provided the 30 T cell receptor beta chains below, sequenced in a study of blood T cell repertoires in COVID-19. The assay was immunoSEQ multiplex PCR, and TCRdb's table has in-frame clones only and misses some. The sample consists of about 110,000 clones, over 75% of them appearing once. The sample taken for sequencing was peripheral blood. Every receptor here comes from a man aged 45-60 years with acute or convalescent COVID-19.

In DNA, the CDR3 is TGTGCCAGCAGCTTTGGGGCCAACTATGGCTACACCTTC. Encoded protein: CASSFGANYGYTF. This sequence joins TRBV7-8 and TRBJ1-2; maybe TRBD1 (5 bases). There are 13 residues in the CDR3. Trimming removed 3 bases from V and 2 bases from J, with 7 bases in between. Germline V gene lookup returns CDR1 SGHVS and CDR2 FQNEAQ.

The CDR3 reads CASSPGQNTEAFF. The CDR3 DNA reads as TGTGCCAGCTCACCAGGACAGAACACTGAAGCTTTCTTT. The chain links TRBV18 to TRBJ1-1; possible D gene TRBD1, 5 bases. CDR3 size: 13 residues. From germline, CDR1 is KGHSH and CDR2 LQKENI. The V gene lost 2 bases and the J gene lost 1 base, with 5 bases spanning the gap.

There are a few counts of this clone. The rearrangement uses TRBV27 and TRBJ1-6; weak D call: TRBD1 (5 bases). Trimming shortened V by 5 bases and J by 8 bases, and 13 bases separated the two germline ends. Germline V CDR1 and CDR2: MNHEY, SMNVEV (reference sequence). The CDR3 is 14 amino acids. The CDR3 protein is CASSLTGTYSPLHF. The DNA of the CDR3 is TGTGCCAGCAGTCTTACAGGAACATATTCACCCCTCCACTTT.

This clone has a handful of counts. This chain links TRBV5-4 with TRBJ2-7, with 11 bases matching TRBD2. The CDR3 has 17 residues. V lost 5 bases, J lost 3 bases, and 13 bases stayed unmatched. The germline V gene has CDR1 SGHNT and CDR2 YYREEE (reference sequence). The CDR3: CASRRGTSGRGGYEQYF. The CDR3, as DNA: TGTGCCAGCAGACGCGGGACTAGCGGCCGAGGGGGCTACGAGCAGTACTTC.

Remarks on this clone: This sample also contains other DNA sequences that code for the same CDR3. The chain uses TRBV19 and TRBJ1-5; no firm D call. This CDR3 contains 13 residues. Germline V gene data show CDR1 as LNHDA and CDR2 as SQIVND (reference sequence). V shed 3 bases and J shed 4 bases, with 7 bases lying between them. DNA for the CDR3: TGTGCCAGTAGTATCTCTTTGAATCAGCCCCAGCATTTT. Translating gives CASSISLNQPQHF.

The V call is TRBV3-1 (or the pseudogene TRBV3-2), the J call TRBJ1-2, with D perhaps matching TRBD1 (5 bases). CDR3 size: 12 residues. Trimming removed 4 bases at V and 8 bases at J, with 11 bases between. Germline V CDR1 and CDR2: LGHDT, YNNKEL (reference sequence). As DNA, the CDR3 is TGTGCCAGCAGCCTTGGGACTCTGGGCTACACCTTC. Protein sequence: CASSLGTLGYTF.

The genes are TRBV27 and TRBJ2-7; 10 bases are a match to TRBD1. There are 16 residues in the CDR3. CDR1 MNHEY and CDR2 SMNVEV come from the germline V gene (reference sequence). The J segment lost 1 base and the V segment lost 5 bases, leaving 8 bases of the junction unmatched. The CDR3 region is CASSMGQGRTSYEQYF. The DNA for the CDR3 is TGTGCCAGCAGTATGGGACAGGGGAGGACTTCCTACGAGCAGTACTTC.

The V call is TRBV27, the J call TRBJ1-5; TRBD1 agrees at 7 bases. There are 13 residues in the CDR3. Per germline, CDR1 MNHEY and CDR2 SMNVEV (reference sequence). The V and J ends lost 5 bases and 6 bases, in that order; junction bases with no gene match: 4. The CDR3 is CASSVRGSQPQHF. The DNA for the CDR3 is TGTGCCAGCAGTGTCAGGGGGTCTCAGCCCCAGCATTTT.

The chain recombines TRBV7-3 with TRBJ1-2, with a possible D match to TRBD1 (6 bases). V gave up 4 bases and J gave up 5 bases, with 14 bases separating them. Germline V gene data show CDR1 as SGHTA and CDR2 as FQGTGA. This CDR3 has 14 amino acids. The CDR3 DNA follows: TGTGCCAGCAGCTCGACAGGAACAGGTTATGGCTACACCTTC. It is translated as CASSSTGTGYGYTF.

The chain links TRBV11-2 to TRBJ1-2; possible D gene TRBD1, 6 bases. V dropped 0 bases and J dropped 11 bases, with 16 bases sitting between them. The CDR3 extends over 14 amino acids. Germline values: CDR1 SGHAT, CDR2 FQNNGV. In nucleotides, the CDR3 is TGTGCCAGCAGCTTAGATCAGGGACAATTTGGGTACACCTTC. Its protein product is CASSLDQGQFGYTF.

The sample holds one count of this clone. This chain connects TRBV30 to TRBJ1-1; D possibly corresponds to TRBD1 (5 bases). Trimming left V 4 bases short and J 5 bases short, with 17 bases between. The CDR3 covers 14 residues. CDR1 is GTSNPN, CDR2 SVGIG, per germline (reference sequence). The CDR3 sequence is CAWNPGRGWTEAFF. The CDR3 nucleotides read TGTGCCTGGAACCCAGGTAGGGGATGGACTGAAGCTTTCTTT.

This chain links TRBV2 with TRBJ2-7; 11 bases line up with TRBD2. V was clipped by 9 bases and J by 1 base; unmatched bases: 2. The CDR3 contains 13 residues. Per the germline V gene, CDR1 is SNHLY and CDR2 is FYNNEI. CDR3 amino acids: CASSGRESYEQYF. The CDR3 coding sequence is TGTGCCAGTAGCGGGAGGGAGTCCTACGAGCAGTACTTC.

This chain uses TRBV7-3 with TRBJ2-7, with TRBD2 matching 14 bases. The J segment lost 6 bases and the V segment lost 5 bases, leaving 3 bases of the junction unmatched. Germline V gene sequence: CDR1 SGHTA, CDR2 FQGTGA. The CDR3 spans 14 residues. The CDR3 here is CASSPGLAGAEQYF. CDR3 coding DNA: TGTGCCAGCAGCCCGGGACTAGCGGGAGCCGAGCAGTACTTC.

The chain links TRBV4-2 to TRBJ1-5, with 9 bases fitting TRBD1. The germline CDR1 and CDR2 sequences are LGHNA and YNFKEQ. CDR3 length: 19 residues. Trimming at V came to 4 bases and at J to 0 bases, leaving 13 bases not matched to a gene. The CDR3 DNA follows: TGTGCCAGCAGCCCGCTACCGGACAGGGGAATAAGTAGCAATCAGCCCCAGCATTTT. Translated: CASSPLPDRGISSNQPQHF.

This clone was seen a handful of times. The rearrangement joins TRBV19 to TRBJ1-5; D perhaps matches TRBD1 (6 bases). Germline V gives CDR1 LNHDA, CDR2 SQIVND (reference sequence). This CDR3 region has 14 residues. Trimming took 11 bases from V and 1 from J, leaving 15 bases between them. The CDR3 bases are TGTGCCGGAAGCCGACAGGCCAGCAATCAGCCCCAGCATTTT. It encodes CAGSRQASNQPQHF.

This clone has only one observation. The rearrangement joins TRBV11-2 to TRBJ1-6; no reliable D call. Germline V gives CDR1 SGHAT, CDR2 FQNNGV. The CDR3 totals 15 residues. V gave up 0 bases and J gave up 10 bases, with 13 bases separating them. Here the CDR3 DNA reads TGTGCCAGCAGCTTAGAGAGGGTGAAGGGATCACCCCTCCACTTT. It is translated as CASSLERVKGSPLHF.

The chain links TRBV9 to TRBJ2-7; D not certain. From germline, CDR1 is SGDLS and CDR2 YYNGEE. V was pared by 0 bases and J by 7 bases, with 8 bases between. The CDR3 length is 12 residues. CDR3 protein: CASSVGAGEQYF. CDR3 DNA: TGTGCCAGCAGCGTAGGTGCAGGAGAGCAGTACTTC.

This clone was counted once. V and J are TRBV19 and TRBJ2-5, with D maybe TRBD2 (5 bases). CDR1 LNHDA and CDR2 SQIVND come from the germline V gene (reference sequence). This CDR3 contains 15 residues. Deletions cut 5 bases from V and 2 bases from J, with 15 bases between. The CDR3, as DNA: TGTGCCAGTAGTCTTGGTCGCGGGCGGCAAGAGACCCAGTACTTC. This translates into CASSLGRGRQETQYF.

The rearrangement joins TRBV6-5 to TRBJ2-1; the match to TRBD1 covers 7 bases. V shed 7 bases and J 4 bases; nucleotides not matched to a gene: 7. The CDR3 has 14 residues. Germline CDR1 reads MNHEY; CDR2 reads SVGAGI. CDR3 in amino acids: CASTGTVPYNEQFF. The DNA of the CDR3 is TGTGCCAGCACCGGGACAGTCCCGTACAATGAGCAGTTCTTC.

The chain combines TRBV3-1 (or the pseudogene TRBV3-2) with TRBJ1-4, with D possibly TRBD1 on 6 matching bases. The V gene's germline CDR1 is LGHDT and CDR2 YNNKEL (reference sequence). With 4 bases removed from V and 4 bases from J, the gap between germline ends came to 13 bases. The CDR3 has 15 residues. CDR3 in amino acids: CASSRSGTLNEKLFF. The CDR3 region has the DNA TGTGCCAGCAGCCGTTCCGGGACACTTAATGAAAAACTGTTTTTT.

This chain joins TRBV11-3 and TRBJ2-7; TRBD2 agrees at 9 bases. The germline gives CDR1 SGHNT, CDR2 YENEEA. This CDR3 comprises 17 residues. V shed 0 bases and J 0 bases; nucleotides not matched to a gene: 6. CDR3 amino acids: CASSLDTVAGDSYEQYF. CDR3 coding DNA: TGTGCCAGCAGCTTAGATACCGTAGCGGGAGACTCCTACGAGCAGTACTTC. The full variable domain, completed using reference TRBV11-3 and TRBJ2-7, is EAGVVQSPRYKIIEKKQPVAFWCNPISGHNTLYWYLQNLGQGPELLIRYENEEAVDDSQLPKDRFSAERLKGVDSTLKIQPAELGDSAVYLCASSLDTVAGDSYEQYFGPGTRLTVT.

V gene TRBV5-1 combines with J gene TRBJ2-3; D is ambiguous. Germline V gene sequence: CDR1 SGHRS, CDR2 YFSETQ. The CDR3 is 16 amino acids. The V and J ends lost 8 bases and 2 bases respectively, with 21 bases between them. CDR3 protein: CASRPTFEVSTDTQYF. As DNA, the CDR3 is TGCGCCAGTAGGCCCACCTTTGAGGTTTCCACAGATACGCAGTATTTT.

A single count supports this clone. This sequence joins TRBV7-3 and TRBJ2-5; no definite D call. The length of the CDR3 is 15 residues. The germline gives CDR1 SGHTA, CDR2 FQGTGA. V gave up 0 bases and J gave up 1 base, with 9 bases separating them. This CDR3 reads CASSLTGSFQETQYF. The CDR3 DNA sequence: TGTGCCAGCAGCTTAACGGGCAGCTTCCAAGAGACCCAGTACTTC. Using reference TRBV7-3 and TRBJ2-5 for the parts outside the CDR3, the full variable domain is GAGVSQTPSNKVTEKGKYVELRCDPISGHTALYWYRQSLGQGPEFLIYFQGTGAADDSGLPNDRFFAVRPEGSVSTLKIQRTERGDSAVYLCASSLTGSFQETQYFGPGTRLLVL.

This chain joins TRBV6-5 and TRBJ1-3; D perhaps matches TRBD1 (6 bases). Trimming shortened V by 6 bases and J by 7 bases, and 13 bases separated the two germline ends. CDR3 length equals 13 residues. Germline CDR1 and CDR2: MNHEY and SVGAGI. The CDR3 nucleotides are TGTGCCAGCAGGGGAACCGACAGGAACACCATATATTTT. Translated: CASRGTDRNTIYF.

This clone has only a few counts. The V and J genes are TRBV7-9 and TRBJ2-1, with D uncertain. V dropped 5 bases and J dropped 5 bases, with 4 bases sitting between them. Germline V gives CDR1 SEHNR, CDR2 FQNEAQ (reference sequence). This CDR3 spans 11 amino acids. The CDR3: CASSRDNEQFF. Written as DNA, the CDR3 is TGTGCCAGCAGCCGAGACAATGAGCAGTTCTTC. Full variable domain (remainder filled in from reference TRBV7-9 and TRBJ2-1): DTGVSQNPRHKITKRGQNVTFRCDPISEHNRLYWYRQTLGQGPEFLTYFQNEAQLEKSRLLSDRFSAERPKGSFSTLEIQRTEQGDSAMYLCASSRDNEQFFGPGTRLTVL.

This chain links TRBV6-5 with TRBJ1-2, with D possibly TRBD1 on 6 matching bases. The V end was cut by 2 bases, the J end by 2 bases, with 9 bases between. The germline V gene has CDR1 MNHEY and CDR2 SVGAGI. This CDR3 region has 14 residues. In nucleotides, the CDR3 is TGTGCCAGCAGTTACGGACAGCCGAACTATGGCTACACCTTC. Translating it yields CASSYGQPNYGYTF.

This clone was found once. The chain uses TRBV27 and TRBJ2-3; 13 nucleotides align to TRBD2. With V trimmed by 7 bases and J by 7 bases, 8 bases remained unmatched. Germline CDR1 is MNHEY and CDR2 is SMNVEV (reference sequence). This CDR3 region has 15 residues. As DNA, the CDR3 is TGTGCCAGCAAGTTTGGGACTAGCGGGACGAATACGCAGTATTTT. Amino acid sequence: CASKFGTSGTNTQYF.

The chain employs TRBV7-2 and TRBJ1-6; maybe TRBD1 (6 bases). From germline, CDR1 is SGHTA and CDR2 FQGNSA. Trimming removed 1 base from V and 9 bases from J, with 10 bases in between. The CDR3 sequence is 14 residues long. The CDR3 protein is CASSLDRDVSPLHF. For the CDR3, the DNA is TGTGCCAGCAGCTTAGACAGGGACGTTTCACCCCTCCACTTT. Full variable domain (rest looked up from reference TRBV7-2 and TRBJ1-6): GAGVSQSPSNKVTEKGKDVELRCDPISGHTALYWYRQSLGQGLEFLIYFQGNSAPDKSGLPSDRFSAERTGGSVSTLTIQRTQQEDSAVYLCASSLDRDVSPLHFGNGTRLTVT.

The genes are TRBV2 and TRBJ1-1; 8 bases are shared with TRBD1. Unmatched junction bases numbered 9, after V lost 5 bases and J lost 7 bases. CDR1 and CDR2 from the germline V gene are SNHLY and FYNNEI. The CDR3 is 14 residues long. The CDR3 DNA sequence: TGTGCCAGCAGTCCGGGACAGGCAGAAGGTGAAGCTTTCTTT. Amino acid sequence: CASSPGQAEGEAFF.

The CDR3 loop reads CASSLGQALPLHF. In DNA form, the CDR3 reads TGTGCCAGCAGCTTGGGACAGGCTTTACCCCTCCACTTT. The chain uses TRBV5-6 and TRBJ1-6; possible D gene TRBD1, 6 bases. Germline CDR1 SGHDT, CDR2 YYEEEE. The CDR3 is made up of 13 amino acids. The germline V and J ends were trimmed by 0 bases and 12 bases, with 10 bases remaining between them.